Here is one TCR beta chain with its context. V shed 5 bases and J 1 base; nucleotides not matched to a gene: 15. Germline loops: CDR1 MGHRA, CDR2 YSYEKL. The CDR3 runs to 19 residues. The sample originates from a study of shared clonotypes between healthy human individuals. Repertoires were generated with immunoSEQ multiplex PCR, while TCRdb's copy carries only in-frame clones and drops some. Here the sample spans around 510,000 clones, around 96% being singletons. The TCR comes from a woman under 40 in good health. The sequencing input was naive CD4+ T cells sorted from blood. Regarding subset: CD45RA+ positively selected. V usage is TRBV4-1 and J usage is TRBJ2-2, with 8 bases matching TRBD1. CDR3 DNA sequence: TGCGCCAGCAGCGGGAGGACAGGGTCGAATTCCCTGAACACCGGGGAGCTGTTTTTT. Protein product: CASSGRTGSNSLNTGELFF.